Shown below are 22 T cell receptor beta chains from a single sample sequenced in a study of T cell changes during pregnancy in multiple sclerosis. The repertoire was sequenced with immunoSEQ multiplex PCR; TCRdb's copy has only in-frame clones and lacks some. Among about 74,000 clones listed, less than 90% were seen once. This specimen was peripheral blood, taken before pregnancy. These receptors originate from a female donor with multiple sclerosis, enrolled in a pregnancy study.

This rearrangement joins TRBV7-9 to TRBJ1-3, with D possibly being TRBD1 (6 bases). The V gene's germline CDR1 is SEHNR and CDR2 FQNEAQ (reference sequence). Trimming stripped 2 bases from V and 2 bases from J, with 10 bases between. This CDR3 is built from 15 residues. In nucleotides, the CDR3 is TGTGCCAGCAGCTTATGGGGGGGCCCTGGAAACACCATATATTTT. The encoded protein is CASSLWGGPGNTIYF.

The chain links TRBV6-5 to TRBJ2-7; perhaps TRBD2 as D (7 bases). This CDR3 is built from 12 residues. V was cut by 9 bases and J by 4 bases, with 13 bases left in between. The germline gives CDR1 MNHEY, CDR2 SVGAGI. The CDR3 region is CASAGGPYEQYF. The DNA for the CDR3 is TGTGCCAGTGCCGGGGGGCCATACGAGCAGTACTTC.

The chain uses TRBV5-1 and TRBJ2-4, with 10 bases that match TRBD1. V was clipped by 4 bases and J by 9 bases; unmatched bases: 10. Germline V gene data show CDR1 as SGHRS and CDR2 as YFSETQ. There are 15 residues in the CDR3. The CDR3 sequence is CASSHGDRGGTIQYF. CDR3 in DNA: TGCGCCAGCAGCCATGGGGACAGGGGTGGGACCATTCAGTACTTC.

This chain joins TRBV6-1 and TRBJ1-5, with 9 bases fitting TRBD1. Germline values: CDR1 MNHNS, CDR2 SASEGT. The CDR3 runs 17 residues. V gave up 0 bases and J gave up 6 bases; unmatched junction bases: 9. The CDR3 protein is CASSEALETGGGQPQHF. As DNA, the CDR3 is TGTGCCAGCAGTGAAGCGCTCGAAACAGGGGGCGGTCAGCCCCAGCATTTT.

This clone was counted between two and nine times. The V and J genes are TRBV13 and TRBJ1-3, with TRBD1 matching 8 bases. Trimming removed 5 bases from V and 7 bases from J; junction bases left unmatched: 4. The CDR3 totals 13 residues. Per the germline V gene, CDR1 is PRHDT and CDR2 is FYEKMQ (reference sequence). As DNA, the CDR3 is TGTGCCAGCAGCCCGACAGGGGTTAACACCATATATTTT. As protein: CASSPTGVNTIYF.

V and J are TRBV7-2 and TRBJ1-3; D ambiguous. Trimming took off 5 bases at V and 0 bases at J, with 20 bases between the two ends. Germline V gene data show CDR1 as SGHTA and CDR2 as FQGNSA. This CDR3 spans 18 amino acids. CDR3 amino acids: CASSEYPPAVSSGNTIYF. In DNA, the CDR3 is TGTGCCAGCAGCGAATACCCCCCAGCGGTCAGCTCTGGAAACACCATATATTTT.

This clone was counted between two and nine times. The chain's CDR3 is CASSEAEGVGQETQYF. CDR3 nucleotides: TGTGCCAGCAGTGAAGCGGAAGGGGTCGGGCAAGAGACCCAGTACTTC. The V and J genes are TRBV6-1 and TRBJ2-5; D is perhaps TRBD1 (5 bases). The CDR3 runs 16 residues. The V and J ends lost 0 bases and 2 bases respectively, with 13 bases between them. Germline values: CDR1 MNHNS, CDR2 SASEGT.

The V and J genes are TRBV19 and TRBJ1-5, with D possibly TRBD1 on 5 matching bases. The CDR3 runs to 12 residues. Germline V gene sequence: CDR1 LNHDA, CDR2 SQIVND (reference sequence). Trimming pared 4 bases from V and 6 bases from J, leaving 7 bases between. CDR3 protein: CASSTGGQPQHF. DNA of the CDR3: TGTGCCAGTAGTACGGGGGGTCAGCCCCAGCATTTT.

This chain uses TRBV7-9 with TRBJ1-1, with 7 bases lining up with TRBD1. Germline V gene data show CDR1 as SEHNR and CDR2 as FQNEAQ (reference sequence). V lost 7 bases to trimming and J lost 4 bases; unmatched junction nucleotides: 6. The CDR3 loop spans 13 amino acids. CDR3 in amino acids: CASTSGTVTEAFF. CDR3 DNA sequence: TGTGCCAGCACCTCCGGGACAGTCACTGAAGCTTTCTTT.

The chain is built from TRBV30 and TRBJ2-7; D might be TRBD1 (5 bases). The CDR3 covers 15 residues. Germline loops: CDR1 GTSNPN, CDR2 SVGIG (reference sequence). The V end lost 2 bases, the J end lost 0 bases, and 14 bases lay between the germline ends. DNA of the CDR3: TGTGCCTGGAGTCAGGGTGGAAGGAGCTCCTACGAGCAGTACTTC. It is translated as CAWSQGGRSSYEQYF. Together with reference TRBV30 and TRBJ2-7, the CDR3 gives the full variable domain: SQTIHQWPATLVQPVGSPLSLECTVEGTSNPNLYWYRQAAGRGLQLLFYSVGIGQISSEVPQNLSASRPQDRQFILSSKKLLLSDSGFYLCAWSQGGRSSYEQYFGPGTRLTVT.

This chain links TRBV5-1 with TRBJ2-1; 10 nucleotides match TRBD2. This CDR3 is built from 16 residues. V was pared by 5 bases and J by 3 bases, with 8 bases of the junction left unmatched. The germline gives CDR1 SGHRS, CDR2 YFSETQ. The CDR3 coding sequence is TGCGCCAGCAGTAATTCTATAGCGGGAGGCTACAATGAGCAGTTCTTC. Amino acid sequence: CASSNSIAGGYNEQFF.

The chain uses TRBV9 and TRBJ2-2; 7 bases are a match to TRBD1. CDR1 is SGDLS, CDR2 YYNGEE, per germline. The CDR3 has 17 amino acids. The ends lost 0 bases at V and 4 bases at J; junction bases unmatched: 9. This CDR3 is CASSVDHRAGGTGELFF. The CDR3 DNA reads TGTGCCAGCAGCGTAGATCACAGGGCAGGGGGCACCGGGGAGCTGTTTTTT.

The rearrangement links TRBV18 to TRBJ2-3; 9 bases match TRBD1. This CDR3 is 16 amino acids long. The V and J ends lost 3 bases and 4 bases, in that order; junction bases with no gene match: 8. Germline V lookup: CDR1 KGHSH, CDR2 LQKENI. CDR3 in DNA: TGTGCCAGCTCACCGGCGGGACAGGGTATCCCAGATACGCAGTATTTT. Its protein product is CASSPAGQGIPDTQYF.

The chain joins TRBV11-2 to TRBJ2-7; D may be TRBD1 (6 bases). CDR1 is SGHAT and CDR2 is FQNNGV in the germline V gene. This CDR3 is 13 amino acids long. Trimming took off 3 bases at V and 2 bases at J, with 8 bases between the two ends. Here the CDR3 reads CASSLTGAYEQYF. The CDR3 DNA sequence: TGTGCCAGCAGCTTGACAGGTGCCTACGAGCAGTACTTC.

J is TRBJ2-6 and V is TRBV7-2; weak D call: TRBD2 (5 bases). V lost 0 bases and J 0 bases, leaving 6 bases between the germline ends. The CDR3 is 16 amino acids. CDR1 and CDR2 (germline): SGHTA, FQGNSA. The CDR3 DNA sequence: TGTGCCAGCAGCTTAGCGGCGGGCTCTGGGGCCAACGTCCTGACTTTC. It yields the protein CASSLAAGSGANVLTF.

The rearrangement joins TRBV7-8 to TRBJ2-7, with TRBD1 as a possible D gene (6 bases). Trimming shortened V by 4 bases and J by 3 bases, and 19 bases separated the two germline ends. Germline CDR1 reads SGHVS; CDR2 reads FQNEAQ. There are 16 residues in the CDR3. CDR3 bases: TGTGCCAGCAGCTACCGGGACACCATGGGGATCTACGAGCAGTACTTC. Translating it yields CASSYRDTMGIYEQYF.

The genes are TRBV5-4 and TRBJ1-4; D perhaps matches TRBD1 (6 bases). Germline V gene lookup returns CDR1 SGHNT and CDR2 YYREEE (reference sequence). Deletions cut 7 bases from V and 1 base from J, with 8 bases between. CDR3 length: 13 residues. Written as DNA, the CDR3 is TGTGCCAGCGTCAGGGGAACTAATGAAAAACTGTTTTTT. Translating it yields CASVRGTNEKLFF.

The CDR3: CASSGSAGGSEQYF. In nucleotides, the CDR3 is TGTGCCAGCTCTGGTTCGGCGGGGGGCAGCGAGCAGTACTTC. V and J are TRBV18 and TRBJ2-7, with 8 bases fitting TRBD2. There are 14 residues in the CDR3. Germline loops: CDR1 KGHSH, CDR2 LQKENI. V dropped 6 bases and J dropped 6; count of bases not matched to a gene: 10.

CDR3 in amino acids: CAWSTTGYNEQFF. The CDR3 bases are TGTGCCTGGAGTACTACAGGCTACAATGAGCAGTTCTTC. The chain joins TRBV30 to TRBJ2-1, with a possible D match to TRBD1 (5 bases). Trimming removed 2 bases from V and 3 bases from J, with 8 bases in between. Germline lookup yields CDR1 GTSNPN and CDR2 SVGIG (reference sequence). The CDR3 covers 13 residues.

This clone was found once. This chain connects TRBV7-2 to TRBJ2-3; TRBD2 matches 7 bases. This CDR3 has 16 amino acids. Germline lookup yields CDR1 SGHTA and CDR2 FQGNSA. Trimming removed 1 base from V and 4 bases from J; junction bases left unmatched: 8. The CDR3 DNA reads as TGTGCCAGCAGCTTAGGTCCCGGGGGGAGCTCAGATACGCAGTATTTT. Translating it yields CASSLGPGGSSDTQYF.

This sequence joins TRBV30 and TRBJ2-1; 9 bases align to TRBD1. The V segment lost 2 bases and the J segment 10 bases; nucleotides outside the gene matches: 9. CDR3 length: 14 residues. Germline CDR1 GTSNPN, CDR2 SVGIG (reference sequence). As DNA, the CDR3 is TGTGCCTGGAGTAAGGGGGACAGGGCGGGGGAGCAGTTCTTC. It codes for CAWSKGDRAGEQFF. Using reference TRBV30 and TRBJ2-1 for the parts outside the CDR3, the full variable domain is SQTIHQWPATLVQPVGSPLSLECTVEGTSNPNLYWYRQAAGRGLQLLFYSVGIGQISSEVPQNLSASRPQDRQFILSSKKLLLSDSGFYLCAWSKGDRAGEQFFGPGTRLTVL.

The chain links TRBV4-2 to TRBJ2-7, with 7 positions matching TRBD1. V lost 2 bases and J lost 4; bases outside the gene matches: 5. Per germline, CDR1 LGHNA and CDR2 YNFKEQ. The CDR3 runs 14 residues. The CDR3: CASSQNRGRYEQYF. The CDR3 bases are TGTGCCAGCAGCCAAAACAGGGGCAGGTACGAGCAGTACTTC.